The rows below give T cell receptor beta chains drawn from one sample of a study of CD4 T cell repertoires in COVID-19. Measured with immunoSEQ multiplex PCR; TCRdb has only the in-frame clones, and not every one. Seen here are approximately 75,000 clones, around four fifths observed once, and the top ten hold around 0.6%. Here the sequenced sample was CD4+ T cells from peripheral blood, taken after recovery from COVID-19. These receptors were collected from a human donor who had COVID-19. Both conserved end residues are part of each CDR3. The D gene is left open where the match is weak. Clone size, where shown, is once, few, many, or a class for clones that have expanded.

TRBV6-5	-	TRBJ2-3	TRBD2	CASSYASGRVTDTQYF	TGTGCCAGCAGTTACGCTAGCGGGAGGGTAACAGATACGCAGTATTTT
TRBV5-4	-	TRBJ2-7	TRBD1	CASSWGGQGASEQYF	TGTGCCAGCAGCTGGGGGGGACAGGGGGCGAGCGAGCAGTACTTC
TRBV11-2	few	TRBJ2-7	-	CASSKRLHEQYF	TGTGCCAGCAGTAAGAGGCTGCACGAGCAGTACTTC
TRBV5-6	-	TRBJ1-5	TRBD1	CASSLGRDRGTQPQHF	TGTGCCAGCAGCTTGGGGCGGGACAGGGGGACGCAGCCCCAGCATTTT
TRBV4-1	-	TRBJ1-5	TRBD1	CASSLTGGNQPQHF	TGCGCCAGCAGCCTAACAGGGGGCAATCAGCCCCAGCATTTT
TRBV6-1	-	TRBJ2-1	TRBD2	CASSEALAGRYNEQFF	TGTGCCAGCAGTGAAGCTCTAGCGGGTCGCTACAATGAGCAGTTCTTC
TRBV9	once	TRBJ1-2	-	CASSANSGYTF	TGTGCCAGCAGCGCAAACTCGGGCTACACCTTC
TRBV5-4	-	TRBJ2-5	-	CASSSDSGYWETQYF	TGTGCCAGCAGCTCGGACAGTGGGTATTGGGAGACCCAGTACTTC
TRBV5-1	-	TRBJ2-2	TRBD2	CASSPGGGNPGELFF	TGCGCCAGCAGCCCCGGGGGGGGAAATCCCGGGGAGCTGTTTTTT
TRBV5-1	-	TRBJ2-2	-	CASSPSGTGELFF	TGCGCCAGCAGTCCGTCGGGCACCGGGGAGCTGTTTTTT
TRBV9	few	TRBJ1-1	TRBD1	CASSRFGQDTEAFF	TGTGCCAGCAGCCGCTTCGGACAGGACACTGAAGCTTTCTTT
TRBV5-1	few	TRBJ2-5	TRBD1	CASSPDRGHETQYF	TGCGCCAGCAGCCCAGACAGGGGGCATGAGACCCAGTACTTC
TRBV12-3/TRBV12-4	-	TRBJ2-2	-	CASSLGAGELFF	TGTGCCAGCAGTTTAGGGGCCGGGGAGCTGTTTTTT
TRBV6-5	-	TRBJ2-4	-	CASSPRDLAKNIQYF	TGTGCCAGCAGTCCACGGGATCTAGCCAAAAACATTCAGTACTTC
TRBV6-5	-	TRBJ2-7	TRBD2	CASSRTSGFGEQYF	TGTGCCAGCAGCCGGACTAGCGGGTTTGGCGAGCAGTACTTC
TRBV5-8	-	TRBJ1-4	-	CASSLGTGYEKLFF	TGTGCCAGCAGCTTAGGGACCGGTTATGAAAAACTGTTTTTT
TRBV7-2	-	TRBJ2-1	TRBD2	CASSLLTSGGQRSYNEQFF	TGTGCCAGCAGCTTGTTGACTAGCGGGGGGCAGAGGTCCTACAATGAGCAGTTCTTC
TRBV2	-	TRBJ2-2	TRBD2	CASSDRYREGTGELFF	TGTGCCAGCAGCGATAGATATAGGGAGGGCACCGGGGAGCTGTTTTTT
TRBV4-2	-	TRBJ2-7	TRBD2	CASRRLAGAGEQYF	TGTGCCAGCAGAAGACTAGCGGGAGCGGGGGAGCAGTACTTC
TRBV6-5	-	TRBJ2-5	-	CASTYSAGQETQYF	TGTGCCAGCACCTACTCAGCCGGTCAAGAGACCCAGTACTTC
TRBV11-2	-	TRBJ1-4	-	CASSLDRLRGGKLFF	TGTGCCAGCAGCTTAGATCGCTTACGGGGGGGAAAACTGTTTTTT
TRBV4-2	-	TRBJ1-1	-	CASSQGPLNTEAFF	TGTGCCAGCAGCCAAGGGCCTCTGAACACTGAAGCTTTCTTT
TRBV19	-	TRBJ2-3	TRBD1	CASSRQGWGTDTQYF	TGTGCCAGTAGTCGACAGGGGTGGGGCACAGATACGCAGTATTTT
TRBV28	-	TRBJ2-7	-	CASSATGTAGEQYF	TGTGCCAGCAGTGCTACAGGGACGGCGGGGGAGCAGTACTTC
TRBV20-1	few	TRBJ1-2	-	CSSSDYGYTF	TGCAGTTCCTCGGATTATGGCTACACCTTC
TRBV24-1	-	TRBJ2-2	-	CATSDNGVGELFF	TGTGCCACCAGTGACAACGGGGTCGGGGAGCTGTTTTTT
TRBV29-1	-	TRBJ2-5	TRBD2	CSVGASGTRYQETQYF	TGCAGCGTTGGGGCTAGCGGGACCAGGTACCAAGAGACCCAGTACTTC
TRBV11-3	once	TRBJ2-5	-	CASSSGLLGTQYF	TGTGCCAGCAGCTCCGGCCTCCTCGGGACCCAGTACTTC
TRBV7-3	-	TRBJ1-2	-	CASSLGGWGGYTF	TGTGCCAGCAGCTTAGGGGGCTGGGGTGGCTACACCTTC
TRBV27	-	TRBJ2-2	-	CASSLGSTGELFF	TGTGCCAGCAGTTTGGGAAGCACCGGGGAGCTGTTTTTT
TRBV19	-	TRBJ2-2	TRBD1	CASAQDRGNGELFF	TGTGCCAGCGCGCAGGACAGGGGGAACGGGGAGCTGTTTTTT
TRBV5-1	-	TRBJ1-4	-	CASSAYLFVDEKLFF	TGCGCCAGCTCCGCTTACCTTTTTGTGGATGAAAAACTGTTTTTT
TRBV5-1	-	TRBJ2-1	-	CASSLGSGQGNEQFF	TGCGCCAGCAGCCTTGGAAGCGGACAAGGGAATGAGCAGTTCTTC
TRBV9	many	TRBJ1-2	-	CASSPFPDPNYGYTF	TGTGCCAGCAGCCCATTCCCAGACCCTAACTATGGCTACACCTTC
TRBV2	-	TRBJ1-4	TRBD1	CASSPGTGKNEKLFF	TGTGCCAGCAGCCCAGGGACAGGGAAAAATGAAAAACTGTTTTTT
TRBV15	few	TRBJ1-1	-	CATSRDYSTEAFF	TGTGCCACCAGCAGAGATTATAGCACTGAAGCTTTCTTT
TRBV6-2/TRBV6-3	-	TRBJ2-4	-	CASSYQGVLAKNIQYF	TGTGCCAGCAGTTACCAGGGCGTTCTAGCCAAAAACATTCAGTACTTC
TRBV2	once	TRBJ1-1	-	CASLLGVRTEAFF	TGTGCCAGCCTGCTGGGGGTGAGGACTGAAGCTTTCTTT
TRBV6-1	-	TRBJ2-7	-	CASSERNGGRDEQYF	TGTGCCAGCAGTGAAAGGAACGGGGGCAGAGACGAGCAGTACTTC
TRBV5-1	-	TRBJ2-5	-	CASRYYTGEGETQYF	TGCGCCAGCAGATACTATACAGGGGAGGGAGAGACCCAGTACTTC
TRBV5-1	-	TRBJ2-3	-	CASSQFGQLSTDTQYF	TGCGCCAGCAGCCAGTTCGGACAGTTGTCGACAGATACGCAGTATTTT
TRBV27	-	TRBJ2-7	-	CASSLRDTAYEQYF	TGTGCCAGCAGTTTGAGGGACACAGCCTACGAGCAGTACTTC